This section outlines one T cell receptor (beta chain) sequence together with its context. Per the original data handling: Reference gene primer amplification gave estimated nucleated cell counts. TCRdb's copy holds only in-frame clones and misses some; the assay was immunoSEQ multiplex PCR. The DNA gave D and trimming, while V, J and clone size come from that table. The profile covers more than 300,000 clones, with 86% appearing a single time and 1.5% to 2% taken by the ten largest. The source of the sample is a study of blood T cell repertoires in COVID-19. For the study at large: Samples of COVID-19 (acute and convalescent) were obtained from the United States, Italy and Spain.

The CDR3 has 14 residues. V dropped 4 bases and J dropped 0 bases, with 10 bases sitting between them. Germline CDR1 is SGHRS and CDR2 is YFSETQ. The chain couples TRBV5-1 to TRBJ2-5; D perhaps matches TRBD1 (6 bases). Specimen: peripheral blood. This TCR came from a woman between 50 and 59 years old with acute or convalescent COVID-19. The CDR3 protein is CASSRRTDQETQYF. CDR3 nucleotides: TGCGCCAGCAGCCGACGGACAGACCAAGAGACCCAGTACTTC.